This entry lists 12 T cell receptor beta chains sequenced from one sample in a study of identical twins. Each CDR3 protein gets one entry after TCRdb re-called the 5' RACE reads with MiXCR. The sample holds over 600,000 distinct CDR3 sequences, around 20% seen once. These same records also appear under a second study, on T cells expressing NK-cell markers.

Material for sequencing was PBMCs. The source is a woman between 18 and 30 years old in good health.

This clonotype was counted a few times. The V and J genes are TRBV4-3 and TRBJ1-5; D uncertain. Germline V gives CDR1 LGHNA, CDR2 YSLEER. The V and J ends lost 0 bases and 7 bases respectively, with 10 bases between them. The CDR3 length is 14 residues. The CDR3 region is CASSQDRVIQPQHF. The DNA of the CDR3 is TGCGCCAGCAGCCAAGATAGAGTAATCCAGCCCCAGCATTTT.

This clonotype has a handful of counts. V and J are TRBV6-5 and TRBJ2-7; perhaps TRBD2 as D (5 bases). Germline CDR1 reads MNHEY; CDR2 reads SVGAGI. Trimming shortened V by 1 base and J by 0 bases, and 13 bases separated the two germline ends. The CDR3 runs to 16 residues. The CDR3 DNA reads TGTGCCAGCAGTTACTTGGGCGGGCCGAGCTCCTACGAGCAGTACTTC. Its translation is CASSYLGGPSSYEQYF.

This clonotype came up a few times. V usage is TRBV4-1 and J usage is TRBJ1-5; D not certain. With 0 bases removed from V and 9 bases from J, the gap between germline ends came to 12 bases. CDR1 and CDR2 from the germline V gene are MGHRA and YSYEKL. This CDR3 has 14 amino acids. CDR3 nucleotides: TGCGCCAGCAGCCAAGATATCGCGGGGAGGCCCCAGCATTTT. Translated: CASSQDIAGRPQHF.

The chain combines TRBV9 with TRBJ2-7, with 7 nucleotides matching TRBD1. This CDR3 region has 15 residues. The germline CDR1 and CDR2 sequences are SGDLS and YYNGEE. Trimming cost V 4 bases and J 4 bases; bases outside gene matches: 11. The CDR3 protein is CASSFRGQEHYEQYF. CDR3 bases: TGTGCCAGCAGCTTTCGAGGACAGGAGCATTACGAGCAGTACTTC.

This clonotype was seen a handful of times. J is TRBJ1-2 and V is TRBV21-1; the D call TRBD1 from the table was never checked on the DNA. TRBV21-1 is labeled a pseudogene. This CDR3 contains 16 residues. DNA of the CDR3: TGTGCCAGCAGCACCCGGACAGGGGGAGCTAACTATGGCTACACCTTC. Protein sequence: CASSTRTGGANYGYTF.

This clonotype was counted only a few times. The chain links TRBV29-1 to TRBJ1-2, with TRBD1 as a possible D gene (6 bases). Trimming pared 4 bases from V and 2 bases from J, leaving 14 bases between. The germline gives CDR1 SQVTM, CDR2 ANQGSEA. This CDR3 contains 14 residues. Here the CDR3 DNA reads TGCAGCGTTGGGGGGGGCCCTGCCAACTATGGCTACACCTTC. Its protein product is CSVGGGPANYGYTF.

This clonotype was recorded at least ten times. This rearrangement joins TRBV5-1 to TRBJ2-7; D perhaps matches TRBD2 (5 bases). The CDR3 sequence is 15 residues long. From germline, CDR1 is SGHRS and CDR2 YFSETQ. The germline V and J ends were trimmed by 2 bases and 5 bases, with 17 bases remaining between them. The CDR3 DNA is TGCGCCAGCAGCTTAGGTGGTAGCGTGACGAACGAGCAGTACTTC. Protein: CASSLGGSVTNEQYF.

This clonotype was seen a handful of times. The CDR3 DNA follows: TGCGCCAGCAGCCAAGATACCTTCGATGAGCAGTTCTTC. This codes for CASSQDTFDEQFF. The chain is built from TRBV4-3 and TRBJ2-1; D gene ambiguous. Germline V gene lookup returns CDR1 LGHNA and CDR2 YSLEER. The CDR3 is 13 residues long. V lost 0 bases to trimming and J lost 8 bases, with 8 bases between them.

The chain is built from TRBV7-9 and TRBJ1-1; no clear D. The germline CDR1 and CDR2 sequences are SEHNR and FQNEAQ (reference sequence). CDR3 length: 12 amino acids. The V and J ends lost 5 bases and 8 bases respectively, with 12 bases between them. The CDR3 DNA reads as TGTGCCAGCAGCCCGGGCGCGGGGGAAGCTTTCTTT. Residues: CASSPGAGEAFF.

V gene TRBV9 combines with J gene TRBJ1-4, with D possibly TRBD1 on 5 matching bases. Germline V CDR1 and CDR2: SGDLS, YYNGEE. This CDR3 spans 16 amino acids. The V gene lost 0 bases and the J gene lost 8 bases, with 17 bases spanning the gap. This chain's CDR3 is CASSVEPRMEGEKLFF. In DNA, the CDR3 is TGTGCCAGCAGCGTAGAACCCAGGATGGAGGGGGAAAAACTGTTTTTT.

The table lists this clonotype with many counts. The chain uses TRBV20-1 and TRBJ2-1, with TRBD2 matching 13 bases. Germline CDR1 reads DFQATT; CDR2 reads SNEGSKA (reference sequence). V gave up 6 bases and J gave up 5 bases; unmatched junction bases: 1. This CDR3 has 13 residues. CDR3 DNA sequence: TGCAGTGCCGGACTAGCGGGAGACAATGAGCAGTTCTTC. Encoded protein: CSAGLAGDNEQFF.

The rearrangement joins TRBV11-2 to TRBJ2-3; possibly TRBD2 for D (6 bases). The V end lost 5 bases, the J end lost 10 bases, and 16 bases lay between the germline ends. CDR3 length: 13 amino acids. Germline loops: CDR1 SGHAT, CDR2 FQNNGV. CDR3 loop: CASSPQTSLAQYF. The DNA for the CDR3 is TGTGCCAGCAGCCCCCAGACTAGTTTAGCGCAGTATTTT.